The sequence of this T cell receptor beta chain was determined in a study of blood T cell repertoires in COVID-19. Study at large: COVID-19 samples from acute and convalescent phases originated in the United States, Italy and Spain.

Sequencing used immunoSEQ multiplex PCR; TCRdb keeps in-frame clones, though not all of them. Of 150,000 to 200,000 clones listed, around nine tenths are singletons. In germline, CDR1 is MNHEY, CDR2 SMNVEV (reference sequence). V lost 5 bases and J lost 3, with 10 bases in between. CDR3 size: 13 residues. The sequence was collected from a human donor in a cohort sampled during active COVID-19. V and J are TRBV27 and TRBJ2-5, with D possibly TRBD2 on 5 matching bases. The sample consisted of peripheral blood. DNA of the CDR3: TGTGCCAGCAGTCCCACTAGTGAAGAGACCCAGTACTTC. Its protein is CASSPTSEETQYF.